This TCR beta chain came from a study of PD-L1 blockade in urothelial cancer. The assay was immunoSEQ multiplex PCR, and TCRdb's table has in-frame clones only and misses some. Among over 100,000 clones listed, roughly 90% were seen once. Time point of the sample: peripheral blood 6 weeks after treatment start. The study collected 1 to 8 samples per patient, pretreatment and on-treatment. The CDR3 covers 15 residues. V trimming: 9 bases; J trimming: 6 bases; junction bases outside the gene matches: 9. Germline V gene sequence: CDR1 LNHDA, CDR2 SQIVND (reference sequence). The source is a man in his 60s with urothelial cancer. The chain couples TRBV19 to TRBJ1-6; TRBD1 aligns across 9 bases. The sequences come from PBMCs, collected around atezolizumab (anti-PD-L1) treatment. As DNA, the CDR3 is TGTGCCAGCCGGGACAGGGCACGGCTTAATTCACCCCTCCACTTT. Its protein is CASRDRARLNSPLHF.